Each of the 27 T cell receptor beta chains below was sequenced from the same sample in a study of CD8 T cells in Susac syndrome. RNA in amounts of roughly 0.5 to 1 ug was reverse transcribed with random hexamers. MiXCR, applied by TCRdb to the immunoSEQ multiplex PCR reads, yields one record per CDR3 protein. The sample lists approximately 190,000 distinct CDR3 sequences, about 91% occurring once. Sequencing used CD4+ T cells from PBMCs. The receptors come from a human donor with Susac syndrome.

The J gene is TRBJ2-3, the V gene TRBV20-1; TRBD1 might be the D (8 bases). The ends were cut back, 2 bases at V and 6 bases at J, with 18 bases in the middle. The length of the CDR3 is 15 residues. Germline V gene data show CDR1 as DFQATT and CDR2 as SNEGSKA (reference sequence). The CDR3 sequence: CSARTQGGGRDTQYF. Written as DNA, the CDR3 is TGCAGTGCTAGAACACAGGGGGGGGGACGGGATACGCAGTATTTT.

The chain has TRBV18 and TRBJ2-5; TRBD1 or TRBD2 may be the D gene (6 bases each). Germline CDR1 is KGHSH and CDR2 is LQKENI. Trimming removed 2 bases at V and 5 bases at J, with 21 bases between. CDR3 size: 17 residues. The CDR3 reads CASSPNLLGGVSETQYF. As DNA, the CDR3 is TGTGCCAGCTCACCAAACCTTTTGGGGGGCGTTTCCGAGACCCAGTACTTC.

This chain links TRBV5-1 with TRBJ2-7; D gene uncertain. The V end lost 0 bases, the J end lost 3 bases, and 7 bases lay between the germline ends. The CDR3 consists of 13 residues. CDR1 SGHRS and CDR2 YFSETQ come from the germline V gene. CDR3 sequence (DNA): TGCGCCAGCAGCTTGGACTTCTACTACGAGCAGTACTTC. Amino acids: CASSLDFYYEQYF. The variable domain in full, with the rest retrieved from reference TRBV5-1 and TRBJ2-7, is KAGVTQTPRYLIKTRGQQVTLSCSPISGHRSVSWYQQTPGQGLQFLFEYFSETQRNKGNFPGRFSGRQFSNSRSEMNVSTLELGDSALYLCASSLDFYYEQYFGPGTRLTVT.

This sequence joins TRBV5-1 and TRBJ2-7; no firm D call. CDR1 is SGHRS and CDR2 is YFSETQ in the germline V gene. V was trimmed by 0 bases and J by 1 base, leaving 8 bases between them. The CDR3 has 14 residues. CDR3 sequence (DNA): TGCGCCAGCAGCTTGGATCGGGTATCCTACGAGCAGTACTTC. It yields the protein CASSLDRVSYEQYF.

The chain combines TRBV7-2 with TRBJ2-2; TRBD2 agrees at 9 bases. The germline CDR1 and CDR2 sequences are SGHTA and FQGNSA. The ends lost 4 bases at V and 1 base at J; junction bases unmatched: 4. The CDR3 runs 16 residues. The CDR3 here is CASSSGTSLNTGELFF. The CDR3 DNA is TGTGCCAGCAGCTCCGGGACTAGCCTGAACACCGGGGAGCTGTTTTTT.

J is TRBJ1-2 and V is TRBV19, with D tentatively TRBD1 (5 bases). V lost 4 bases and J 4 bases, leaving 13 bases between the germline ends. CDR1 and CDR2 from the germline V gene are LNHDA and SQIVND (reference sequence). The CDR3 has 14 amino acids. CDR3 amino acids: CASSRRGWLYGYTF. The CDR3 nucleotides read TGTGCCAGTAGTAGAAGGGGATGGCTCTATGGCTACACCTTC.

The J gene is TRBJ2-1, the V gene TRBV20-1; the match to TRBD2 covers 13 bases. The CDR3 runs to 18 residues. V shed 1 base, J shed 7 bases, and the junction held 13 bases outside the gene matches. Germline lookup yields CDR1 DFQATT and CDR2 SNEGSKA (reference sequence). CDR3 residues: CSARAPRPGLAGANEQFF. As DNA, the CDR3 is TGCAGTGCTAGAGCCCCTCGCCCCGGACTAGCGGGAGCTAATGAGCAGTTCTTC.

The chain is built from TRBV3-1 and TRBJ2-7; D may be TRBD2 (7 bases). V gave up 0 bases and J gave up 2 bases, with 17 bases separating them. CDR3 length equals 17 residues. Germline values: CDR1 LGHDT, CDR2 YNNKEL (reference sequence). The CDR3 DNA is TGTGCCAGCAGCCAAGATATTTTTGAGGGGGGGACCTACGAGCAGTACTTC. This translates into CASSQDIFEGGTYEQYF.

V gene TRBV20-1 combines with J gene TRBJ2-7; D is tentatively TRBD1 or TRBD2 (5 bases each). CDR1 DFQATT and CDR2 SNEGSKA come from the germline V gene (reference sequence). The CDR3 consists of 15 residues. Deletions cut 5 bases from V and 5 bases from J, with 22 bases between. The CDR3 region is CSARPLDRDGDEQYF. The CDR3 coding sequence is TGCAGTGCTCGCCCGTTGGATCGGGACGGGGACGAGCAGTACTTC.

This clonotype was seen once. The chain has TRBV19 and TRBJ1-1; 12 nucleotides match TRBD1. Germline V gene lookup returns CDR1 LNHDA and CDR2 SQIVND (reference sequence). The V segment lost 7 bases and the J segment 3 bases; nucleotides outside the gene matches: 9. This CDR3 is built from 16 residues. In nucleotides, the CDR3 is TGTGCCAGTACTCCGGGACAGGGGGCGGCGGACACTGAAGCTTTCTTT. As protein: CASTPGQGAADTEAFF.

This rearrangement joins TRBV2 to TRBJ2-2; 8 positions agree with TRBD2. In germline, CDR1 is SNHLY, CDR2 FYNNEI. The CDR3 consists of 15 residues. Germline trimming cut 8 bases from V and 0 bases from J; bases unmatched to any gene: 5. CDR3 loop: CASSIAGTNTGELFF. The CDR3 DNA sequence: TGTGCCAGCTCCATAGCGGGGACGAACACCGGGGAGCTGTTTTTT.

The chain links TRBV19 to TRBJ1-5; no definite D call. The V and J ends lost 1 base and 7 bases respectively, with 5 bases between them. Germline V gene data show CDR1 as LNHDA and CDR2 as SQIVND (reference sequence). There are 12 residues in the CDR3. The CDR3 spells CASSIVHQPQHF. CDR3 nucleotide sequence: TGTGCCAGTAGTATAGTGCACCAGCCCCAGCATTTT.

This clonotype was seen more than once but under ten times. The chain joins TRBV28 to TRBJ2-7; D uncertain. Trimming stripped 3 bases from V and 0 bases from J, with 12 bases between. In germline, CDR1 is MDHEN, CDR2 SYDVKM. The CDR3 has 15 amino acids. DNA for the CDR3: TGTGCCAGCAGTTTGGGTACGGATAGCTCCTACGAGCAGTACTTC. This encodes CASSLGTDSSYEQYF. The full variable domain, its missing parts supplied by reference TRBV28 and TRBJ2-7, is DVKVTQSSRYLVKRTGEKVFLECVQDMDHENMFWYRQDPGLGLRLIYFSYDVKMKEKGDIPEGYSVSREKKERFSLILESASTNQTSMYLCASSLGTDSSYEQYFGPGTRLTVT.

The CDR3 here is CASSGGTDRATETQYF. CDR3 in DNA: TGCGCCAGCAGCGGGGGGACAGATCGTGCAACTGAGACCCAGTACTTC. This rearrangement joins TRBV5-1 to TRBJ2-5, with a possible D match to TRBD1 (7 bases). The CDR3 has 16 amino acids. Germline CDR1 is SGHRS and CDR2 is YFSETQ. The ends were cut back, 4 bases at V and 5 bases at J, with 21 bases in the middle.

The V and J genes are TRBV12-3 or TRBV12-4 and TRBJ2-3; D gene uncertain. CDR3 length: 12 amino acids. V lost 7 bases and J lost 5, with 10 bases in between. The CDR3 coding sequence is TGTGCCAGCACGCCGTCCGGAGATACGCAGTATTTT. It specifies CASTPSGDTQYF.

The rearrangement joins TRBV9 to TRBJ2-7; D is ambiguous. Germline loops: CDR1 SGDLS, CDR2 YYNGEE. This CDR3 spans 16 amino acids. Trimming stripped 6 bases from V and 2 bases from J, with 21 bases between. CDR3 sequence reads: CASISKIDDNPYEQYF. Written as DNA, the CDR3 is TGTGCCAGCATCTCCAAAATAGATGACAATCCCTACGAGCAGTACTTC. Using reference TRBV9 and TRBJ2-7 for the parts outside the CDR3, the full variable domain is DSGVTQTPKHLITATGQRVTLRCSPRSGDLSVYWYQQSLDQGLQFLIQYYNGEERAKGNILERFSAQQFPDLHSELNLSSLELGDSALYFCASISKIDDNPYEQYFGPGTRLTVT.

The J gene is TRBJ2-1, the V gene TRBV11-2, with 12 bases lining up with TRBD2. The J segment lost 6 bases and the V segment lost 2 bases, leaving 5 bases of the junction unmatched. The germline CDR1 and CDR2 sequences are SGHAT and FQNNGV. The CDR3 has 16 amino acids. The DNA of the CDR3 is TGTGCCAGCAGCTTACAGACTAGCGGGGGAGGCAATGAGCAGTTCTTC. Amino acids: CASSLQTSGGGNEQFF.

This clonotype was observed a single time. The chain has TRBV15 and TRBJ2-1; 10 positions match TRBD2. Looked up from germline, CDR1 is LNHNV and CDR2 is YYDKDF (reference sequence). The CDR3 is made up of 14 amino acids. Unmatched junction bases numbered 4, after V lost 0 bases and J lost 11 bases. CDR3 loop: CATSRDRLAGKQFF. The CDR3 DNA follows: TGTGCCACCAGCAGAGATAGACTAGCGGGCAAGCAGTTCTTC.

This rearrangement joins TRBV5-6 to TRBJ2-2; a possible D gene is TRBD1 (5 bases). The CDR3 runs 15 residues. Trimming cost V 5 bases and J 7 bases, with 18 bases left between them. Germline CDR1 and CDR2: SGHDT and YYEEEE. In DNA form, the CDR3 reads TGTGCCAGCAGGAGTACGAAAGGGGTACGCGGGGAGCTGTTTTTT. This gives the protein CASRSTKGVRGELFF.

V usage is TRBV19 and J usage is TRBJ1-1; 9 positions agree with TRBD1. The ends lost 5 bases at V and 1 base at J; junction bases unmatched: 5. The germline CDR1 and CDR2 sequences are LNHDA and SQIVND (reference sequence). The CDR3 has 15 residues. CDR3 DNA sequence: TGTGCCAGTAGTTTCGGGACAGGGTGGAACACTGAAGCTTTCTTT. Its protein product is CASSFGTGWNTEAFF.

V is TRBV28 and J is TRBJ2-5, with a tentative D call TRBD2 (5 bases). Trimming stripped 3 bases from V and 4 bases from J, with 9 bases between. CDR3 size: 13 residues. The germline V gene has CDR1 MDHEN and CDR2 SYDVKM. This CDR3 is CASSLREPETQYF. CDR3 coding DNA: TGTGCCAGCAGTTTGAGGGAGCCAGAGACCCAGTACTTC.

The J gene is TRBJ2-3, the V gene TRBV5-1; 8 bases match TRBD2. Germline V gene sequence: CDR1 SGHRS, CDR2 YFSETQ. V trimming: 4 bases; J trimming: 1 base; junction bases outside the gene matches: 5. This CDR3 spans 15 amino acids. The DNA of the CDR3 is TGCGCCAGCAGCCAAAGCGGGAGTGGCACAGATACGCAGTATTTT. Translated, it gives CASSQSGSGTDTQYF.

The V call is TRBV6-6, the J call TRBJ2-7, with 8 bases fitting TRBD1. Germline CDR1 reads MNHNY; CDR2 reads SVGAGI (reference sequence). With 6 bases clipped from V and 3 bases from J, the junction kept 10 bases outside the gene matches. CDR3 length: 15 residues. This CDR3 reads CASSTRQGSYYEQYF. CDR3 DNA sequence: TGTGCCAGCAGCACGAGACAGGGGTCTTACTACGAGCAGTACTTC.

A single count supports this clonotype. The rearrangement joins TRBV9 to TRBJ2-7; D might be TRBD1 (6 bases). CDR1 SGDLS and CDR2 YYNGEE come from the germline V gene. Trimming took 4 bases from V and 3 from J, leaving 17 bases between them. There are 15 residues in the CDR3. CDR3 residues: CASSPGQGLSYEQYF. Written as DNA, the CDR3 is TGTGCCAGCAGCCCTGGGCAGGGGCTTAGCTACGAGCAGTACTTC.

The CDR3 region has the DNA TGCGCCAGCAAACCTGGTGGGGCTGGGGCCAACGTCCTGACTTTC. Protein sequence: CASKPGGAGANVLTF. The rearrangement joins TRBV5-1 to TRBJ2-6; D uncertain. Germline CDR1 reads SGHRS; CDR2 reads YFSETQ. V lost 6 bases to trimming and J lost 2 bases, with 12 bases between them. CDR3 size: 15 residues. The variable domain in full, with the rest retrieved from reference TRBV5-1 and TRBJ2-6, is KAGVTQTPRYLIKTRGQQVTLSCSPISGHRSVSWYQQTPGQGLQFLFEYFSETQRNKGNFPGRFSGRQFSNSRSEMNVSTLELGDSALYLCASKPGGAGANVLTFGAGSRLTVL.

J is TRBJ1-4 and V is TRBV28; no reliable D call. V was pared by 6 bases and J by 0 bases, with 11 bases between. Germline values: CDR1 MDHEN, CDR2 SYDVKM. This CDR3 spans 15 amino acids. CDR3 coding DNA: TGTGCCAGCAGGTTCCACGGCGCAACTAATGAAAAACTGTTTTTT. Translated, it gives CASRFHGATNEKLFF.

V and J are TRBV3-1 and TRBJ2-7; 11 nucleotides match TRBD2. The germline V gene encodes CDR1 LGHDT and CDR2 YNNKEL (reference sequence). The CDR3 covers 17 residues. V lost 1 base to trimming and J lost 0 bases; unmatched junction nucleotides: 5. The CDR3 DNA reads as TGTGCCAGCAGCCAAGTCAGTAGCGGGAGGGGCTCCTACGAGCAGTACTTC. It specifies CASSQVSSGRGSYEQYF.